Shown below are 8 T cell receptor beta chains from a single sample sequenced in a study of blood T cell repertoires in COVID-19. Measured with immunoSEQ multiplex PCR; TCRdb has only the in-frame clones, and not every one. Among hundreds of thousands of clones listed, about 85% were seen once. The source material was peripheral blood. These receptors were taken from a woman between 18 and 29 years old who had recovered from COVID-19.

The chain links TRBV7-7 to TRBJ2-7; tentatively, D is TRBD1 (6 bases). Looked up from germline, CDR1 is SSHAT and CDR2 is FNYEAQ (reference sequence). V lost 4 bases to trimming and J lost 3 bases, with 10 bases between them. The CDR3 length is 13 residues. The CDR3 DNA is TGTGCCAGCAGCTACAGGGAGTACTACGAGCAGTACTTC. Its translation is CASSYREYYEQYF.

This chain links TRBV9 with TRBJ2-7; D perhaps matches TRBD1 (6 bases). The CDR3 sequence is 16 residues long. The germline gives CDR1 SGDLS, CDR2 YYNGEE. Trimming removed 2 bases at V and 2 bases at J, with 17 bases between. This CDR3 reads CASSVAEGVTAYEQYF. The CDR3 nucleotides read TGTGCCAGCAGCGTGGCCGAGGGGGTTACGGCCTACGAGCAGTACTTC. The complete variable domain, with remaining parts taken from reference TRBV9 and TRBJ2-7, reads DSGVTQTPKHLITATGQRVTLRCSPRSGDLSVYWYQQSLDQGLQFLIQYYNGEERAKGNILERFSAQQFPDLHSELNLSSLELGDSALYFCASSVAEGVTAYEQYFGPGTRLTVT.

This clone is a singleton in its sample. The chain couples TRBV21-1 to TRBJ2-7; the DNA was not compared with TRBD2, the D call given in the table. TRBV21-1 is annotated as a pseudogene. This CDR3 has 13 residues. The CDR3 DNA follows: TGTGCCACTGGGACGGAGGGGCACCACGAGCAGTACTTC. Its translation: CATGTEGHHEQYF.

The chain has TRBV27 and TRBJ2-1, with 7 bases that match TRBD1. This CDR3 is built from 16 residues. The germline V gene has CDR1 MNHEY and CDR2 SMNVEV (reference sequence). V was clipped by 8 bases and J by 5 bases; unmatched bases: 15. CDR3 loop: CASCPWTYRGNNEQFF. The CDR3 nucleotides read TGTGCCAGCTGTCCTTGGACCTACAGGGGCAACAATGAGCAGTTCTTC.

V is TRBV9 and J is TRBJ1-2; tentatively, D is TRBD1 (6 bases). The CDR3 spans 16 residues. Between the trimmed V and J ends, which lost 0 bases and 6 bases, there was a span of 18 bases. Germline CDR1 reads SGDLS; CDR2 reads YYNGEE. CDR3 in amino acids: CASSVADSHLRDGYTF. The CDR3 nucleotides read TGTGCCAGCAGCGTAGCGGACAGCCACCTCAGGGATGGCTACACCTTC.

This clone was seen a handful of times. The chain joins TRBV11-2 to TRBJ2-7; TRBD2 agrees at 7 bases. CDR1 SGHAT and CDR2 FQNNGV come from the germline V gene. CDR3 length: 14 amino acids. The trim removed 4 bases at V and 6 bases at J, leaving 9 bases unmatched. This chain's CDR3 is CASSSRDYSSEQYF. Written as DNA, the CDR3 is TGTGCCAGCAGCTCCCGGGACTATTCCAGCGAGCAGTACTTC.

This clone was observed a single time. The chain links TRBV5-1 to TRBJ2-5, with D possibly TRBD1 on 6 matching bases. CDR1 is SGHRS, CDR2 YFSETQ, per germline. The length of the CDR3 is 18 residues. V was cut by 0 bases and J by 2 bases, with 20 bases left in between. CDR3: CASSLGLGQLLTQETQYF. In nucleotides, the CDR3 is TGCGCCAGCAGCTTGGGCTTGGGACAACTACTTACTCAAGAGACCCAGTACTTC.

The chain uses TRBV23-1 and TRBJ2-3; possibly TRBD1 for D (7 bases). TRBV23-1 counts as an open reading frame of uncertain function. The length of the CDR3 is 21 residues. V lost 6 bases to trimming and J lost 0 bases, with 31 bases between them. CDR3 amino acids: CASSTDIGRGDTDSSTDTQYF. The CDR3 region has the DNA TGCGCCAGCAGCACAGACATCGGCAGGGGGGACACTGATTCTAGCACAGATACGCAGTATTTT.